One sample yielded the 23 T cell receptor beta chains listed below, sequenced in a study of OX40 agonist ivuxolimab in advanced cancers. Here immunoSEQ multiplex PCR was the method, and the copy in TCRdb shows in-frame clones only, minus some. The table has some 60,000 clones, 65% to 85% seen once. Source: CD4+ or CD8+ T cells sorted from blood, taken in a trial of the OX40 agonist ivuxolimab. All receptors come from an adult with an advanced solid tumor such as melanoma, head and neck, liver or kidney cancer.

Concerning this clone: This CDR3 is also generated by other DNA sequences in the sample. The chain combines TRBV5-1 with TRBJ2-5; 12 bases agree with TRBD2. CDR1 and CDR2 (germline): SGHRS, YFSETQ. Unmatched junction bases numbered 6, after V lost 4 bases and J lost 5 bases. This CDR3 region has 15 residues. This chain's CDR3 is CASSPAGTSGETQYF. In DNA form, the CDR3 reads TGCGCCAGCAGCCCTGCAGGGACTAGCGGGGAGACCCAGTACTTC.

This clone occurred once. The chain carries TRBV10-3 and TRBJ1-4; 7 positions match TRBD1. V shed 6 bases, J shed 3 bases, and the junction held 4 bases outside the gene matches. The CDR3 runs 14 residues. Germline values: CDR1 ENHRY, CDR2 SYGVKD. This CDR3 is CAIRDGTANEKLFF. The DNA of the CDR3 is TGTGCCATCAGAGACGGGACAGCTAATGAAAAACTGTTTTTT.

This chain uses TRBV5-4 with TRBJ2-5, with 8 nucleotides matching TRBD1. CDR3 length: 16 residues. Germline V gene lookup returns CDR1 SGHNT and CDR2 YYREEE (reference sequence). The V gene end was trimmed by 3 bases and the J gene end by 3 bases; junction bases not matched to a gene: 10. The CDR3, as DNA: TGTGCCAGCAGCTCCGGGGACAGGATACAGAAAGAGACCCAGTACTTC. Translating gives CASSSGDRIQKETQYF.

V gene TRBV5-1 combines with J gene TRBJ1-6; no clear D. Trimming removed 0 bases at V and 8 bases at J, with 12 bases between. The CDR3 covers 15 residues. Per the germline V gene, CDR1 is SGHRS and CDR2 is YFSETQ. CDR3 loop: CASSLGEGMYSPLHF. CDR3 sequence (DNA): TGCGCCAGCAGCTTGGGGGAGGGCATGTATTCACCCCTCCACTTT.

This clone was detected a few times. This chain joins TRBV19 and TRBJ2-7, with TRBD2 identical over 10 bases. The V gene's germline CDR1 is LNHDA and CDR2 SQIVND (reference sequence). V was clipped by 3 bases and J by 4 bases; unmatched bases: 6. This CDR3 contains 15 residues. CDR3 nucleotide sequence: TGTGCCAGTAGTATGTCTAGCGGGAGTGGGTACGAGCAGTACTTC. Translating gives CASSMSSGSGYEQYF.

The chain has TRBV18 and TRBJ1-3; no clear D gene. The CDR3 runs to 16 residues. The V and J ends lost 6 bases and 0 bases respectively, with 15 bases between them. Per germline, CDR1 KGHSH and CDR2 LQKENI. CDR3 sequence reads: CASSTDLTFSGNTIYF. CDR3 nucleotide sequence: TGTGCCAGCTCCACCGACCTGACTTTCTCTGGAAACACCATATATTTT.

This clone was counted only a few times. V and J are TRBV2 and TRBJ1-2, with 9 positions matching TRBD1. This CDR3 comprises 13 residues. J lost 5 bases, V lost 6 bases, and 4 bases had no gene match. Germline assignment: CDR1 SNHLY and CDR2 FYNNEI. CDR3 residues: CASSAGTGYGYTF. The CDR3 bases are TGTGCCAGCAGCGCCGGGACAGGGTATGGCTACACCTTC.

The rearrangement uses TRBV29-1 and TRBJ1-1; D may be TRBD1 (5 bases). The germline CDR1 and CDR2 sequences are SQVTM and ANQGSEA. The V end lost 7 bases, the J end lost 3 bases, and 18 bases lay between the germline ends. The CDR3 extends over 14 amino acids. The CDR3 protein is CSARLFRGDTEAFF. The DNA of the CDR3 is TGCAGCGCCCGGCTGTTTCGGGGGGACACTGAAGCTTTCTTT.

This clone was seen once. The chain combines TRBV5-1 with TRBJ1-1; the D is unclear. CDR1 and CDR2 (germline): SGHRS, YFSETQ. The CDR3 is 17 amino acids. V lost 3 bases, J lost 4 bases, and 22 bases lay in between. CDR3: CASSSDGNSPGRTEAFF. In nucleotides, the CDR3 is TGCGCCAGCAGCTCCGACGGGAATTCTCCCGGCCGCACTGAAGCTTTCTTT.

This sequence joins TRBV27 and TRBJ2-2; possible D gene TRBD2, 6 bases. V was trimmed by 5 bases and J by 3 bases, leaving 13 bases between them. This CDR3 region has 15 residues. Germline lookup yields CDR1 MNHEY and CDR2 SMNVEV (reference sequence). The CDR3 loop reads CASSPRRGYTGELFF. The CDR3 coding sequence is TGTGCCAGCAGTCCAAGGCGGGGCTACACCGGGGAGCTGTTTTTT.

The chain combines TRBV28 with TRBJ1-4; D is ambiguous. The V and J ends lost 2 bases and 10 bases respectively, with 14 bases between them. Germline V CDR1 and CDR2: MDHEN, SYDVKM. The CDR3 runs 14 residues. In nucleotides, the CDR3 is TGTGCCAGCAGTTTAGGGGAAAACGTCGGAAAACTGTTTTTT. The encoded protein is CASSLGENVGKLFF.

This chain joins TRBV18 and TRBJ1-1; 7 bases agree with TRBD1. Germline V gene data show CDR1 as KGHSH and CDR2 as LQKENI. This CDR3 has 15 amino acids. Unmatched junction bases numbered 5, after V lost 4 bases and J lost 0 bases. The CDR3 loop is CASSLPGQLNTEAFF. The CDR3 DNA is TGTGCCAGCTCACTACCGGGACAGCTGAACACTGAAGCTTTCTTT.

This chain links TRBV6-1 with TRBJ1-3; TRBD1 matches at 9 bases. The length of the CDR3 is 17 residues. V gave up 2 bases and J gave up 2 bases; unmatched junction bases: 7. Germline V gene sequence: CDR1 MNHNS, CDR2 SASEGT. The DNA for the CDR3 is TGTGCCAGCAGTGAACTCTATGGGACAGGGCCTGGAAACACCATATATTTT. This codes for CASSELYGTGPGNTIYF.

The chain couples TRBV6-5 to TRBJ1-2; tentative D call: TRBD1 (5 bases). This CDR3 comprises 14 residues. From germline, CDR1 is MNHEY and CDR2 SVGAGI. Deletions cut 6 bases from V and 4 bases from J, with 15 bases between. The CDR3 nucleotides are TGTGCCAGCAGCCAGGTAACAGGAGTCTATGGCTACACCTTC. This translates into CASSQVTGVYGYTF.

The rearrangement uses TRBV11-2 and TRBJ2-1, with 12 bases lining up with TRBD2. Losses at the gene ends were 6 bases for V and 8 bases for J; bases not matched to a gene: 5. CDR3 length: 14 residues. CDR1 and CDR2 (germline): SGHAT, FQNNGV. CDR3 residues: CASRGLAGGYEQFF. The CDR3 DNA sequence: TGTGCCAGCAGGGGGCTAGCGGGAGGGTATGAGCAGTTCTTC.

The genes are TRBV12-5 and TRBJ1-1; no definite D call. From germline, CDR1 is LGHNT and CDR2 FRNRAP. V was trimmed by 1 base and J by 5 bases, leaving 8 bases between them. This CDR3 spans 13 amino acids. In nucleotides, the CDR3 is TGTGCTAGTGGTTTGGACGTCAGGACTGAAGCTTTCTTT. It yields the protein CASGLDVRTEAFF.

The genes are TRBV20-1 and TRBJ2-1; D call uncertain. The CDR3 totals 11 residues. Germline V gives CDR1 DFQATT, CDR2 SNEGSKA (reference sequence). V was trimmed by 3 bases and J by 6 bases, leaving 6 bases between them. The CDR3 sequence: CSARYGNEQFF. CDR3 nucleotide sequence: TGCAGTGCTAGGTACGGCAATGAGCAGTTCTTC.

This clone was detected only a few times. J is TRBJ2-1 and V is TRBV19; 12 bases map to TRBD2. The CDR3 has 13 amino acids. After removal of 8 bases from V and 5 bases from J, the junction contained 1 base not matched to a gene. CDR1 and CDR2 from the germline V gene are LNHDA and SQIVND (reference sequence). For the CDR3, the DNA is TGTGCCAGTGGACTAGCGGGAAACAATGAGCAGTTCTTC. Protein: CASGLAGNNEQFF.

The chain is built from TRBV6-6 and TRBJ2-7, with D maybe TRBD1 (6 bases). V lost 10 bases and J 2 bases, leaving 12 bases between the germline ends. Germline assignment: CDR1 MNHNY and CDR2 SVGAGI (reference sequence). The CDR3 consists of 12 residues. The DNA of the CDR3 is TGTGCCACCGGGACAAAGACCTACGAGCAGTACTTC. Translating gives CATGTKTYEQYF.

The genes are TRBV7-2 and TRBJ1-6; TRBD1 might be the D (5 bases). Germline V gene sequence: CDR1 SGHTA, CDR2 FQGNSA. V was clipped by 5 bases and J by 10 bases, with 18 bases between them. This CDR3 contains 15 residues. CDR3 amino acids: CASSRSGGVESPLHF. CDR3 in DNA: TGTGCCAGCAGCCGATCCGGGGGGGTAGAGTCACCCCTCCACTTT. Variable domain in full (rest from reference TRBV7-2 and TRBJ1-6): GAGVSQSPSNKVTEKGKDVELRCDPISGHTALYWYRQSLGQGLEFLIYFQGNSAPDKSGLPSDRFSAERTGGSVSTLTIQRTQQEDSAVYLCASSRSGGVESPLHFGNGTRLTVT.

V usage is TRBV10-3 and J usage is TRBJ2-1, with 8 bases matching TRBD1. V was clipped by 6 bases and J by 4 bases; unmatched bases: 8. This CDR3 is built from 15 residues. Germline CDR1 reads ENHRY; CDR2 reads SYGVKD. The CDR3 coding sequence is TGTGCCATCAGACCCGGGACAGGCCTTTACAATGAGCAGTTCTTC. This encodes CAIRPGTGLYNEQFF.

This sequence joins TRBV2 and TRBJ2-1, with 16 bases that match TRBD2. The CDR3 runs 15 residues. V was pared by 6 bases and J by 10 bases, with 6 bases of the junction left unmatched. Germline V gene data show CDR1 as SNHLY and CDR2 as FYNNEI. This CDR3 is CASSGTSGRAREQFF. CDR3 sequence (DNA): TGTGCCAGCAGCGGGACTAGCGGGAGGGCCAGGGAGCAGTTCTTC.

The chain is built from TRBV5-6 and TRBJ2-7; no firm D call. Trimming cost V 5 bases and J 1 base, with 10 bases left between them. The CDR3 is made up of 13 amino acids. Germline loops: CDR1 SGHDT, CDR2 YYEEEE. CDR3 sequence: CASSRIDSYEQYF. DNA of the CDR3: TGTGCCAGCAGTCGGATAGATTCCTACGAGCAGTACTTC.